This entry lists 9 T cell receptor beta chains sequenced from one sample in a study of blood T cell repertoires in COVID-19. Generated by immunoSEQ multiplex PCR, the TCRdb table keeps only in-frame clones and is missing some. The table lists around 250,000 clones, 85% to 90% of them singletons. Sequenced sample: peripheral blood. These receptors all come from a man aged 55 to 70 with acute or convalescent COVID-19.

The sample holds a few counts of this clone. The genes are TRBV5-4 and TRBJ2-1, with 7 positions matching TRBD1. There are 14 residues in the CDR3. With 4 bases clipped from V and 4 bases from J, the junction kept 5 bases outside the gene matches. Germline V gene data show CDR1 as SGHNT and CDR2 as YYREEE (reference sequence). The CDR3 region is CASSVDRAYNEQFF. Here the CDR3 DNA reads TGTGCCAGCAGCGTTGACAGGGCGTACAATGAGCAGTTCTTC.

This clone was picked up a small number of times. The chain has TRBV28 and TRBJ1-6; D not resolved. With 3 bases removed from V and 9 bases from J, the gap between germline ends came to 12 bases. CDR3 length: 14 residues. Per germline, CDR1 MDHEN and CDR2 SYDVKM. The CDR3 is CASSFIRIVSPLHF. DNA for the CDR3: TGTGCCAGCAGTTTTATCAGGATTGTTTCACCCCTCCACTTT.

The J gene is TRBJ1-1, the V gene TRBV7-2; 11 bases match TRBD1. There are 16 residues in the CDR3. Germline V gene data show CDR1 as SGHTA and CDR2 as FQGNSA. With 6 bases clipped from V and 3 bases from J, the junction kept 9 bases outside the gene matches. CDR3 protein: CASRSRDRGWDTEAFF. For the CDR3, the DNA is TGTGCCAGCAGAAGCCGGGACAGGGGGTGGGACACTGAAGCTTTCTTT.

The chain links TRBV3-1 (or the pseudogene TRBV3-2) to TRBJ2-1; TRBD2 aligns across 8 bases. The CDR3 covers 17 residues. J lost 0 bases, V lost 2 bases, and 6 bases had no gene match. The germline CDR1 and CDR2 sequences are LGHDT and YNNKEL (reference sequence). Here the CDR3 reads CASSQPGLASSYNEQFF. CDR3 DNA: TGTGCCAGCAGCCAACCAGGACTAGCCAGCTCCTACAATGAGCAGTTCTTC.

This rearrangement joins TRBV9 to TRBJ1-2, with a weak D call TRBD1 (6 bases). The ends were cut back, 0 bases at V and 3 bases at J, with 9 bases in the middle. Germline V CDR1 and CDR2: SGDLS, YYNGEE. The CDR3 has 14 residues. CDR3 region: CASSVEQGHYGYTF. In DNA, the CDR3 is TGTGCCAGCAGCGTAGAACAGGGCCACTATGGCTACACCTTC.

The chain employs TRBV5-1 and TRBJ1-2; maybe TRBD1 (5 bases). V was trimmed by 0 bases and J by 4 bases, leaving 10 bases between them. CDR3 length: 14 amino acids. In germline, CDR1 is SGHRS, CDR2 YFSETQ. CDR3 loop: CASSLVGLPYGYTF. In DNA, the CDR3 is TGCGCCAGCAGCTTGGTGGGGCTTCCCTATGGCTACACCTTC.

The CDR3 loop is CASSQGGRAADTQYF. The CDR3 DNA reads as TGTGCCAGCAGCCAGGGAGGGAGGGCTGCAGATACGCAGTATTTT. J is TRBJ2-3 and V is TRBV11-2; 7 bases are shared with TRBD2. Losses at the gene ends were 5 bases for V and 4 bases for J; bases not matched to a gene: 9. The germline V gene encodes CDR1 SGHAT and CDR2 FQNNGV. The CDR3 consists of 15 residues.

The chain uses TRBV27 and TRBJ2-5, with D perhaps TRBD2 (6 bases). The germline V gene encodes CDR1 MNHEY and CDR2 SMNVEV (reference sequence). Trimming stripped 3 bases from V and 5 bases from J, with 19 bases between. The CDR3 is 16 residues long. The CDR3 is CASSLTLAANGETQYF. The DNA of the CDR3 is TGTGCCAGCAGTTTGACACTAGCCGCAAACGGGGAGACCCAGTACTTC.

This rearrangement joins TRBV5-1 to TRBJ2-7; unclear D gene. Germline-derived CDR1 and CDR2 are SGHRS and YFSETQ. The germline V and J ends were trimmed by 0 bases and 0 bases, with 7 bases remaining between them. There are 14 residues in the CDR3. The CDR3 DNA is TGCGCCAGCAGCTTGGACACTAACTCCTACGAGCAGTACTTC. It encodes CASSLDTNSYEQYF.